This T cell receptor beta chain emerged from a study of CD8+ T cells in alopecia areata. Extracted RNA was reverse transcribed, and the resulting cDNA served as sequencing template. Clones were sequenced by immunoSEQ multiplex PCR, and TCRdb holds only the in-frame ones, with some missing. The sample contains some 170,000 clones, just under 60% of which appear only once. Overall study findings and caveats: Lesional tissue from the scalp (especially in alopecia totalis/universalis) showed higher clonality than normal scalp.

Concerning this clone: Its antigen is currently unknown.

The TCR originated in a human donor with alopecia areata. This sample comprised CD4+ T cells sorted from blood, obtained at week 0.

The CDR3 sequence is CSVHTPNYGYTF. In nucleotides, the CDR3 is TGCAGCGTTCACACCCCTAACTATGGCTACACCTTC. J is TRBJ1-2 and V is TRBV29-1; D not resolved. Trimming cost V 5 bases and J 0 bases, with 7 bases left between them. The CDR3 loop spans 12 amino acids. Germline V gene lookup returns CDR1 SQVTM and CDR2 ANQGSEA.